This is a list of T cell receptor beta chains from one sample in a study of cytomegalovirus exposure and HLA in healthy donors. Clones were read by immunoSEQ multiplex PCR, and TCRdb kept only the in-frame ones, dropping some. The sample lists tens of thousands of clones; roughly 96% were seen once. Specimen: PBMCs. The receptors derive from a woman aged 18-29 years in good health and CMV-seronegative. CDR3s include the opening cysteine and the closing phenylalanine or tryptophan. D genes are given only for firm matches. Rows give clone size only sometimes, using once, few, many, or a class for an expanded clone.

TRBV9	.	16	.	TRBJ2-2	CASSVSGGLNTGELFF	TGTGCCAGCAGCGTCTCCGGGGGGCTGAACACCGGGGAGCTGTTTTTT
TRBV27	.	15	.	TRBJ1-3	CASSPQGSSGNTIYF	TGTGCCAGCAGTCCACAGGGATCCTCTGGAAACACCATATATTTT
TRBV4-3	.	16	.	TRBJ1-2	CASSRYHESAHYGYTF	TGCGCCAGCAGCCGGTATCACGAGAGTGCCCACTATGGCTACACCTTC
TRBV18	TRBD2	16	.	TRBJ2-1	CASSPPTSGPYNEQFF	TGTGCCAGCTCACCCCCAACTAGCGGGCCATACAATGAGCAGTTCTTC
TRBV15	.	14	.	TRBJ2-5	CATSYRAYQETQYF	TGTGCCACCAGCTACAGGGCGTACCAAGAGACCCAGTACTTC
TRBV29-1	.	10	.	TRBJ1-1	CSVERSEAFF	TGCAGCGTTGAAAGGAGCGAAGCTTTCTTT
TRBV5-1	TRBD2	19	.	TRBJ2-1	CASSPGTSGGSTGYNEQFF	TGCGCCAGCAGCCCCGGGACTAGCGGGGGGTCAACGGGCTACAATGAGCAGTTCTTC
TRBV2	.	15	.	TRBJ1-5	CASSASGTGGGPQHF	TGTGCCAGCAGTGCCTCCGGGACCGGGGGGGGGCCCCAGCATTTT
TRBV6-5	.	15	.	TRBJ2-3	CASSYSDRITDTQYF	TGTGCCAGCAGTTATTCGGACAGAATCACAGATACGCAGTATTTT
TRBV5-1	TRBD1	15	.	TRBJ2-2	CASSLIIGQAGELFF	TGCGCCAGCAGCTTGATAATCGGACAGGCCGGGGAGCTGTTTTTT
TRBV18	TRBD1	14	.	TRBJ1-1	CASLRTGQNTEAFF	TGTGCCAGCCTCCGGACAGGCCAGAACACTGAAGCTTTCTTT
TRBV6-5	TRBD1	15	once	TRBJ1-1	CASRSTQGMNTEAFF	TGTGCCAGCAGGAGTACACAGGGGATGAACACTGAAGCTTTCTTT
TRBV27	.	18	.	TRBJ1-2	CASLGRYKGYSMTYGYTF	TGTGCCAGCCTGGGGCGATATAAGGGGTACTCTATGACTTATGGCTACACCTTC
TRBV5-5	.	12	.	TRBJ2-3	CASSFRESTQYF	TGTGCCAGCAGCTTCCGTGAGTCGACGCAGTATTTT
TRBV4-1	TRBD1	14	.	TRBJ1-2	CASRQTGGDYGYTF	TGCGCCAGCAGACAGACAGGGGGGGACTATGGCTACACCTTC
TRBV6-4	.	14	.	TRBJ1-1	CASSDSRVNTEAFF	TGTGCCAGCAGTGACTCGAGAGTGAACACTGAAGCTTTCTTT
TRBV4-2	TRBD1	16	.	TRBJ1-5	CASSQDVYEGAQPQHF	TGTGCCAGCAGCCAAGATGTGTACGAGGGGGCTCAGCCCCAGCATTTT
TRBV2	.	15	.	TRBJ2-7	CASRTGYSVVNEQYF	TGTGCCAGCAGGACGGGGTACAGCGTAGTGAACGAGCAGTACTTC
TRBV7-8	TRBD1	16	.	TRBJ1-5	CASSLNRDSRNQPQHF	TGTGCCAGCAGCTTAAACAGGGACAGTCGCAATCAGCCCCAGCATTTT
TRBV5-4	TRBD1	15	.	TRBJ1-2	CASSFGGQGAKGYTF	TGTGCCAGCAGCTTCGGCGGACAGGGGGCCAAGGGCTACACCTTC
TRBV7-9	.	13	.	TRBJ2-5	CASSLQGTQTQYF	TGTGCCAGCAGCTTACAGGGTACACAGACCCAGTACTTC
TRBV29-1	TRBD2	16	.	TRBJ2-7	CSVVGFLDREGYEQYF	TGCAGCGTTGTGGGATTTTTGGACCGGGAGGGGTACGAGCAGTACTTC
TRBV10-1	TRBD2	16	.	TRBJ2-7	CASSPSGTVGFYEQYF	TGCGCCAGCAGTCCCAGCGGGACGGTAGGTTTCTACGAGCAGTACTTC
TRBV5-1	TRBD2	14	.	TRBJ2-1	CASSYTSGVDEQFF	TGCGCCAGCAGCTACACTAGCGGGGTGGATGAGCAGTTCTTC
TRBV7-6	TRBD1	15	.	TRBJ1-1	CASSLASRGDTEAFF	TGTGCCAGCAGCTTAGCCTCCAGGGGGGACACTGAAGCTTTCTTT
TRBV19	.	14	.	TRBJ2-4	CASSTDFGKNIQYF	TGTGCCAGTAGTACAGATTTCGGCAAAAACATTCAGTACTTC
TRBV6-6	.	11	.	TRBJ2-7	CASTTEDEQYF	TGTGCCAGCACCACTGAGGACGAGCAGTACTTC
TRBV7-2	.	13	.	TRBJ1-2	CASSLGQNYGYTF	TGTGCCAGCAGCTTAGGACAAAACTATGGCTACACCTTC
TRBV27	.	14	.	TRBJ1-2	CASSASGSNYGYTF	TGTGCCAGCAGTGCCTCAGGTTCTAACTATGGCTACACCTTC
TRBV5-1	TRBD2	13	.	TRBJ2-1	CASSLDSGGAAFF	TGCGCCAGCAGCTTGGACAGCGGGGGGGCGGCGTTCTTC
TRBV5-6	TRBD2	15	.	TRBJ2-2	CASRVGGSWPGELFF	TGTGCCAGCCGCGTTGGCGGGAGCTGGCCCGGGGAGCTGTTTTTT
TRBV12-5	.	16	.	TRBJ1-2	CASGLGHDRPFYGYTF	TGTGCTAGTGGTTTGGGACATGACAGACCGTTCTATGGCTACACCTTC
TRBV27	.	16	few	TRBJ2-7	CASSLLGAGKPYEQYF	TGTGCCAGCAGCCTTCTGGGGGCAGGGAAGCCCTACGAGCAGTACTTC
TRBV6-6	TRBD2	13	.	TRBJ2-5	CASSSGREETQYF	TGTGCCAGCAGTAGCGGGAGGGAGGAGACCCAGTACTTC
TRBV7-2	.	15	.	TRBJ1-5	CASSSQGYSNQPQHF	TGTGCCAGCAGCTCTCAGGGCTATAGCAATCAGCCCCAGCATTTT
TRBV30	.	16	.	TRBJ1-5	CAWSVPIAVSNQPQHF	TGTGCCTGGAGTGTACCGATAGCCGTAAGCAATCAGCCCCAGCATTTT
TRBV5-6	.	11	few	TRBJ1-1	CASSFRTEAFF	TGTGCCAGCAGCTTTCGCACTGAAGCTTTCTTT
TRBV28	TRBD1	13	.	TRBJ1-1	CASSFRGTERAFF	TGTGCCAGCAGTTTCCGAGGGACAGAGAGGGCTTTCTTT
TRBV18	.	13	once	TRBJ1-4	CASSPQGGEKLFF	TGTGCCAGCTCACCTCAGGGTGGTGAAAAACTGTTTTTT
TRBV4-3	.	19	.	TRBJ1-1	CASSQERQGRFPLNTEAFF	TGCGCCAGCAGCCAAGAAAGGCAGGGTAGATTCCCACTGAACACTGAAGCTTTCTTT
TRBV4-3	TRBD2	16	.	TRBJ2-3	CASSQELAGVTDTQYF	TGCGCCAGCAGCCAAGAACTAGCGGGTGTGACAGATACGCAGTATTTT
TRBV12-5	TRBD1	13	.	TRBJ1-1	CASGRDSNTEAFF	TGTGCTAGTGGGCGGGACAGTAACACTGAAGCTTTCTTT
TRBV19	TRBD1	16	.	TRBJ1-5	CASSLTDRPTNQPQHF	TGTGCCAGTAGTCTGACGGACAGGCCTACCAATCAGCCCCAGCATTTT
TRBV9	.	13	.	TRBJ2-1	CASSVAVYNEQFF	TGTGCCAGCAGCGTAGCGGTTTACAATGAGCAGTTCTTC
TRBV27	.	14	.	TRBJ1-5	CASQEQGISQPQHF	TGTGCCAGCCAGGAACAGGGAATAAGTCAGCCCCAGCATTTT
TRBV2	.	13	.	TRBJ2-2	CASSARGTGELFF	TGTGCCAGCAGTGCTCGGGGGACCGGGGAGCTGTTTTTT
TRBV6-5	.	15	.	TRBJ1-6	CASSYVGVLNSPLHF	TGTGCCAGCAGTTACGTCGGGGTCCTTAATTCACCCCTCCACTTT
TRBV6-6	.	15	.	TRBJ1-2	CASSPTQAKNYGYTF	TGTGCCAGCAGCCCCACGCAGGCTAAAAACTATGGCTACACCTTC
TRBV23-1	TRBD1	16	.	TRBJ2-1	CASRSGTGDSYNEQFF	TGCGCCAGCAGATCGGGGACAGGGGACTCCTACAATGAGCAGTTCTTC